The next 32 T cell receptor beta chains were all read from a single sample in a study of cytomegalovirus exposure and HLA in healthy donors. In the PCR, 60 Vbeta and 13 Jbeta primers were used. Sequenced by immunoSEQ multiplex PCR; TCRdb stores in-frame clones only, minus some. The sample carries approximately 170,000 clones, around four fifths recorded once. Sequences were obtained from PBMCs. The receptors derive from a man between 18 and 35 years old in good health and CMV-seropositive.

This chain links TRBV19 with TRBJ1-1; D perhaps matches TRBD1 (5 bases). The CDR3 length is 13 residues. The germline V gene encodes CDR1 LNHDA and CDR2 SQIVND (reference sequence). V was clipped by 4 bases and J by 5 bases, with 11 bases between them. This CDR3 reads CASSTSTETEAFF. Here the CDR3 DNA reads TGTGCCAGTAGTACATCGACAGAGACTGAAGCTTTCTTT.

This clone was observed a single time. The chain couples TRBV6-1 to TRBJ2-7; TRBD1 might be the D (7 bases). Germline CDR1 is MNHNS and CDR2 is SASEGT. CDR3 size: 15 residues. V was trimmed by 5 bases and J by 7 bases, leaving 21 bases between them. CDR3 in DNA: TGTGCCAGCAGTATCCTACAGGGGACTCTCCGTGAGCAGTACTTC. It specifies CASSILQGTLREQYF.

The chain employs TRBV5-1 and TRBJ1-5; D perhaps matches TRBD1 (6 bases). In germline, CDR1 is SGHRS, CDR2 YFSETQ. V lost 2 bases and J lost 8, with 11 bases in between. The CDR3 totals 13 residues. CDR3: CASSFGGPEPQHF. In nucleotides, the CDR3 is TGCGCCAGCAGCTTTGGGGGCCCGGAGCCCCAGCATTTT.

The chain uses TRBV29-1 and TRBJ2-1; TRBD1 matches 9 bases. This CDR3 contains 13 residues. The trim removed 6 bases at V and 8 bases at J, leaving 8 bases unmatched. Germline-derived CDR1 and CDR2 are SQVTM and ANQGSEA. The CDR3 nucleotides are TGCAGCGTCGAGGGGACAGGGCTCGATGAGCAGTTCTTC. This encodes CSVEGTGLDEQFF.

The V call is TRBV2, the J call TRBJ2-1; 8 nucleotides line up with TRBD2. CDR3 length: 17 amino acids. From germline, CDR1 is SNHLY and CDR2 FYNNEI. Germline trimming cut 6 bases from V and 1 base from J; bases unmatched to any gene: 11. The CDR3 here is CASRAGGGARSYNEQFF. In nucleotides, the CDR3 is TGTGCCAGCAGGGCCGGGGGGGGCGCGAGGTCCTACAATGAGCAGTTCTTC.

The rearrangement links TRBV28 to TRBJ1-2; 7 nucleotides line up with TRBD1. The V gene end was trimmed by 3 bases and the J gene end by 1 base; junction bases not matched to a gene: 14. Germline lookup yields CDR1 MDHEN and CDR2 SYDVKM. The CDR3 contains 18 residues. The CDR3 DNA is TGTGCCAGCAGTTTTTCCAGGACAGGATTTGCTGTTAACTATGGCTACACCTTC. Amino acids: CASSFSRTGFAVNYGYTF.

CDR3 sequence: CASSLGGPGELFF. In DNA, the CDR3 is TGCGCCAGCAGCTTGGGGGGGCCCGGGGAGCTGTTTTTT. The chain employs TRBV5-1 and TRBJ2-2; maybe TRBD1 (6 bases). The CDR3 totals 13 residues. V was cut by 0 bases and J by 6 bases, with 6 bases left in between. The germline V gene encodes CDR1 SGHRS and CDR2 YFSETQ.

V is TRBV4-3 and J is TRBJ2-1; D is undetermined. This CDR3 is built from 14 residues. Germline V CDR1 and CDR2: LGHNA, YSLEER. V was shortened by 1 base and J by 9 bases, with 13 bases between the two germline ends. In DNA form, the CDR3 reads TGCGCCAGCAGCCAAGGTCGCCTCGGAGCTGAGCAGTTCTTC. This sequence encodes CASSQGRLGAEQFF.

The genes are TRBV19 and TRBJ2-7, with D possibly TRBD2 on 5 matching bases. V lost 4 bases to trimming and J lost 4 bases, with 5 bases between them. This CDR3 contains 11 residues. Germline CDR1 reads LNHDA; CDR2 reads SQIVND (reference sequence). The CDR3 DNA reads as TGTGCCAGTAGTACGGGATACGAGCAGTACTTC. It encodes CASSTGYEQYF.

V gene TRBV15 combines with J gene TRBJ1-1; D call uncertain. The CDR3 spans 14 residues. V lost 6 bases to trimming and J lost 1 base, with 12 bases between them. The germline V gene encodes CDR1 LNHNV and CDR2 YYDKDF (reference sequence). The CDR3, as DNA: TGTGCCACCAGGTTAAAGAGAACGAACACTGAAGCTTTCTTT. Protein: CATRLKRTNTEAFF.

This sequence joins TRBV7-6 and TRBJ1-2; no clear D gene. The CDR3 runs 16 residues. The ends were cut back, 5 bases at V and 1 base at J, with 17 bases in the middle. Looked up from germline, CDR1 is SGHVS and CDR2 is FNYEAQ. Here the CDR3 reads CASSPLRTASNYGYTF. CDR3 coding DNA: TGTGCCAGCAGCCCACTCCGAACAGCCAGTAACTATGGCTACACCTTC.

The V call is TRBV15, the J call TRBJ2-6, with D possibly TRBD2 on 6 matching bases. The CDR3 is 18 residues long. Trimming pared 3 bases from V and 4 bases from J, leaving 19 bases between. CDR1 and CDR2 from the germline V gene are LNHNV and YYDKDF (reference sequence). The CDR3 region has the DNA TGTGCCACCAGCAGTAAACCCTACGGGGGTTCCGGGGCCAACGTCCTGACTTTC. As protein: CATSSKPYGGSGANVLTF.

The V and J genes are TRBV18 and TRBJ2-6; tentatively, D is TRBD1 (6 bases). The CDR3 loop spans 18 amino acids. The germline CDR1 and CDR2 sequences are KGHSH and LQKENI. Trimming cost V 2 bases and J 1 base, with 15 bases left between them. This chain's CDR3 is CASSPINTGTSGANVLTF. The DNA for the CDR3 is TGTGCCAGCTCACCAATAAACACAGGGACATCTGGGGCCAACGTCCTGACTTTC.

The J gene is TRBJ2-1, the V gene TRBV5-1; 8 positions match TRBD2. The trim removed 4 bases at V and 4 bases at J, leaving 16 bases unmatched. The CDR3 covers 18 residues. Germline V gives CDR1 SGHRS, CDR2 YFSETQ. CDR3 nucleotides: TGCGCCAGCAGCCCGGGGACTAGTGGGGCCCCCGAATACAATGAGCAGTTCTTC. This gives the protein CASSPGTSGAPEYNEQFF.

V is TRBV7-9 and J is TRBJ1-4; D uncertain. The germline V gene has CDR1 SEHNR and CDR2 FQNEAQ (reference sequence). Trimming stripped 5 bases from V and 4 bases from J, with 5 bases between. The CDR3 runs 12 residues. The chain's CDR3 is CASSELNEKLFF. The CDR3 coding sequence is TGTGCCAGCAGCGAGCTTAATGAAAAACTGTTTTTT.

V is TRBV7-2 and J is TRBJ1-5, with D maybe TRBD1 (6 bases). The germline V and J ends were trimmed by 2 bases and 2 bases, with 13 bases remaining between them. Germline V gene data show CDR1 as SGHTA and CDR2 as FQGNSA. There are 16 residues in the CDR3. CDR3 loop: CASSLWGAGGNQPQHF. As DNA, the CDR3 is TGTGCCAGCAGCTTATGGGGGGCGGGAGGCAATCAGCCCCAGCATTTT.

The genes are TRBV27 and TRBJ2-7; 8 bases are a match to TRBD1. The CDR3 is 13 residues long. The junction had 5 bases not matched to a gene; V was cut back by 8 bases and J by 2 bases. Germline V CDR1 and CDR2: MNHEY, SMNVEV (reference sequence). The CDR3: CASRQGRTYEQYF. The CDR3, as DNA: TGTGCCAGCCGACAGGGGAGGACCTACGAGCAGTACTTC.

V is TRBV7-9 and J is TRBJ2-1; 7 bases are a match to TRBD2. The V gene's germline CDR1 is SEHNR and CDR2 FQNEAQ (reference sequence). The CDR3 consists of 15 residues. V lost 1 base, J lost 6 bases, and 6 bases stayed unmatched. Written as DNA, the CDR3 is TGTGCCAGCAGCTTAGGACTTCCGGGGGGCAATGAGCAGTTCTTC. Translating it yields CASSLGLPGGNEQFF.

The CDR3 DNA is TGTGCCAGCAGTTTTATTGGACAGGGGGATGGCTACACCTTC. This encodes CASSFIGQGDGYTF. The V gene is TRBV27, the J gene TRBJ1-2; 10 nucleotides align to TRBD1. CDR1 and CDR2 (germline): MNHEY, SMNVEV (reference sequence). The CDR3 consists of 14 residues. J lost 6 bases, V lost 3 bases, and 4 bases had no gene match.

This sequence joins TRBV27 and TRBJ2-7; 12 bases line up with TRBD1. Unmatched junction bases numbered 7, after V lost 8 bases and J lost 2 bases. Germline CDR1 MNHEY, CDR2 SMNVEV (reference sequence). The CDR3 loop spans 15 amino acids. As DNA, the CDR3 is TGTGCCAGCGGGACAGGGGGCGACCCCACCTACGAGCAGTACTTC. This sequence encodes CASGTGGDPTYEQYF.

This clone was observed a handful of times. The genes are TRBV5-6 and TRBJ2-2, with a weak D call TRBD2 (6 bases). Trimming shortened V by 4 bases and J by 5 bases, and 15 bases separated the two germline ends. Germline CDR1 SGHDT, CDR2 YYEEEE. CDR3 length: 15 amino acids. The CDR3 DNA reads TGTGCCAGCAGCGGAGGACTAATCTCGACCGGGGAGCTGTTTTTT. It yields the protein CASSGGLISTGELFF.

This rearrangement joins TRBV29-1 to TRBJ2-3, with 7 bases aligning to TRBD1. CDR1 SQVTM and CDR2 ANQGSEA come from the germline V gene. The CDR3 spans 14 residues. The J segment lost 5 bases and the V segment lost 5 bases, leaving 10 bases of the junction unmatched. CDR3 residues: CSVRQGLGGDTQYF. The CDR3 DNA reads TGCAGCGTTAGACAGGGTTTAGGGGGAGATACGCAGTATTTT.

On this clone itself: The sample contains more than one DNA sequence encoding this CDR3. The chain carries TRBV4-1 and TRBJ2-7, with 8 positions matching TRBD1. The trim removed 1 base at V and 2 bases at J, leaving 4 bases unmatched. Germline V gene data show CDR1 as MGHRA and CDR2 as YSYEKL. The CDR3 is 15 residues long. The CDR3 DNA follows: TGCGCCAGCAGCCAAGGAACAGGGGGGACCTACGAGCAGTACTTC. Protein product: CASSQGTGGTYEQYF.

The chain combines TRBV14 with TRBJ1-1; D remains unclear. Trimming removed 4 bases at V and 8 bases at J, with 14 bases between. Germline V gene sequence: CDR1 SGHDN, CDR2 FVKESK. CDR3 length: 13 residues. Here the CDR3 DNA reads TGTGCCAGCAGCCCCTTGGAGACGGCCGAAGCTTTCTTT. Translation gives CASSPLETAEAFF.

This clone was seen only a few times. The chain recombines TRBV7-6 with TRBJ2-7, with 13 positions matching TRBD2. Germline V gives CDR1 SGHVS, CDR2 FNYEAQ. The CDR3 consists of 18 residues. J gave up 3 bases and V 4 bases, and 12 bases lay outside the gene matches. DNA for the CDR3: TGTGCCAGCAGCTCGGGACTAGCGGGATCGTACGGTGGCTACGAGCAGTACTTC. Protein product: CASSSGLAGSYGGYEQYF.

This clone was counted a single time. J is TRBJ1-1 and V is TRBV14, with D hard to call. Trimming removed 5 bases at V and 0 bases at J, with 7 bases between. Germline V gene data show CDR1 as SGHDN and CDR2 as FVKESK. The CDR3 runs to 13 residues. The CDR3, as DNA: TGTGCCAGCAGCTTTTCTATGAACACTGAAGCTTTCTTT. Protein: CASSFSMNTEAFF.

This clone was seen once. This chain links TRBV6-5 with TRBJ1-5; maybe TRBD1 (5 bases). Germline V gene sequence: CDR1 MNHEY, CDR2 SVGAGI. CDR3 length: 15 residues. V lost 0 bases to trimming and J lost 2 bases, with 8 bases between them. CDR3 coding DNA: TGTGCCAGCAGTTACTCGGGCAGGGGCAATCAGCCCCAGCATTTT. The encoded protein is CASSYSGRGNQPQHF.

Regarding this clone: No conserved phenylalanine or tryptophan ends this CDR3, so it is likely a read error. The rearrangement joins TRBV5-1 to TRBJ2-7; 7 bases match TRBD1. Trimming cost V 5 bases and J 3 bases; bases outside gene matches: 11. Germline V CDR1 and CDR2: SGHRS, YFSETQ. The CDR3 covers 15 residues. The CDR3 is CASSFRQGSGYEQYL. The CDR3, as DNA: TGCGCCAGCAGTTTTCGACAGGGCTCGGGCTACGAGCAGTACCTC.

The count of this clone is one. The chain carries TRBV7-2 and TRBJ2-5; D uncertain. The V end lost 5 bases, the J end lost 1 base, and 8 bases lay between the germline ends. CDR1 is SGHTA and CDR2 is FQGNSA in the germline V gene. The CDR3 runs 13 residues. The CDR3 DNA is TGTGCCAGCAGCGGCGGCCCCCAAGAGACCCAGTACTTC. Protein product: CASSGGPQETQYF.

The rearrangement joins TRBV4-1 to TRBJ2-5, with 8 bases fitting TRBD2. The end of the DNA is better explained by TRBJ2-7, so the J call may be wrong. The CDR3 totals 15 residues. The V gene's germline CDR1 is MGHRA and CDR2 YSYEKL. CDR3 nucleotide sequence: TGCGCCAGCAGCCAACTGGGACTAGTGACGGACGAGCAGTACTTC. Its protein product is CASSQLGLVTDEQYF.

V is TRBV2 and J is TRBJ2-5; 7 nucleotides match TRBD2. The germline V gene has CDR1 SNHLY and CDR2 FYNNEI. The CDR3 length is 16 residues. J lost 1 base, V lost 4 bases, and 9 bases had no gene match. CDR3 region: CASSATSLPVQETQYF. Written as DNA, the CDR3 is TGTGCCAGCAGTGCGACTAGCTTGCCCGTCCAAGAGACCCAGTACTTC.

The chain recombines TRBV11-2 with TRBJ2-2; TRBD1 aligns across 7 bases. Trimming removed 3 bases from V and 5 bases from J; junction bases left unmatched: 6. The CDR3 has 15 amino acids. Germline-derived CDR1 and CDR2 are SGHAT and FQNNGV. The CDR3 region has the DNA TGTGCCAGCAGCTTCGGACAGGCGGGTACCGGGGAGCTGTTTTTT. Protein: CASSFGQAGTGELFF.